This T cell receptor beta chain was identified in a study of response to subunit inactivated influenza vaccine. TCRdb reprocessed the RT-PCR reads with MiXCR, giving one entry per CDR3 protein. The sample records 150,000 or so distinct CDR3 sequences, 11% being singletons. Regarding the study as a whole: Authors suggested each seasonal flu vaccination may recruit only limited numbers of new T cells.

This clonotype occurred a few times. Its antigen is unknown. This CDR3 has 13 amino acids. Between the trimmed V and J ends, which lost 0 bases and 11 bases, there was a span of 15 bases. The germline CDR1 and CDR2 sequences are SGHRS and YFSETQ. This chain links TRBV5-1 with TRBJ2-7; D remains unclear. Sequencing was performed on non-naive T cells sorted from PBMCs, taken about 40 days after vaccination. The clonotype comes from a man aged 50 or older who received an inactivated influenza vaccine. As DNA, the CDR3 is TGCGCCAGCAGCTTGGCACAGATTACTGTCAAGTACTTC. Amino acid sequence: CASSLAQITVKYF. The full variable domain, rest sourced from reference TRBV5-1 and TRBJ2-7, is KAGVTQTPRYLIKTRGQQVTLSCSPISGHRSVSWYQQTPGQGLQFLFEYFSETQRNKGNFPGRFSGRQFSNSRSEMNVSTLELGDSALYLCASSLAQITVKYFGPGTRLTVT.